This T cell receptor beta chain was sequenced for a study of OX40 agonist ivuxolimab in advanced cancers. Concerning the study at large: Ivuxolimab was a fully human IgG2 agonistic monoclonal antibody targeting the costimulatory receptor OX40 (CD134). The paper covers the monotherapy dose-escalation part of the phase I ivuxolimab trial, which included N ≈ 54 patients. The dose-escalation cohort was 82.7% male with a mean age of about 60 years, ranging from roughly 23 to 79. Of the 50 or so patients in dose escalation, about 19 had hepatocellular carcinoma, around 15 had melanoma, 9 had renal cell carcinoma and 9 had head and neck cancer. Prior anti-PD-1, anti-PD-L1 or anti-CTLA-4 therapy was permitted, and checkpoint inhibitors had been received by about 36% of dose-escalation patients. Intravenous ivuxolimab was administered to patients every 2 weeks at six dose levels: 0.01, 0.1, 0.3, 1.5, 3 and 10 mg/kg. The purpose of peripheral TCRbeta sequencing was to test whether ivuxolimab changed TCR sequence diversity and led to clonal T-cell expansion. Partial responses were achieved by three dose-escalation patients, of whom one had hepatocellular carcinoma and two had cutaneous melanoma.

A word on this clone: Its specific antigen is unknown. It has no much larger one-base neighbor in the sample; base qualities were not kept.

Results and caveats for the whole study, not just this receptor: At doses from 0.1 to 3.0 mg/kg, clonal expansion was seen in both CD4+ and CD8+ blood T cells between baseline and week 6. After ivuxolimab, expanded clones were on average more numerous among CD8+ T cells than among CD4+ T cells. Low levels of normalized T-cell clonal expansion were also seen in some nonresponding patients. In partial responders in the 0.1-3.0 mg/kg groups, normalized peripheral clonal expansion was found to be among the lowest, especially among CD8+ T cells. The antigen specificity of the clonally expanded peripheral T cells was not determined.

Genomic DNA was isolated from the sorted cells so that the TCRbeta CDR3 region could be sequenced. TCRbeta CDR3 regions were sequenced using the immunoSEQ Assay. The source is immuneACCESS, and TCRdb retained only in-frame sequences with V and J called. Part of the clones is not carried over; for the studies checked, unresolved V genes explain less than half of this, and the remainder is unexplained. Across this sample there are 75,000 to 95,000 clones, with around 87% seen only once. The leading ten clones occupy about 2.6% of the sample. Patients with a history of autoimmune disease or receiving systemic immunosuppression were excluded from the trial. Peripheral blood for TCR sequencing was collected from all dose cohorts at baseline, on cycle 4 day 1, and on cycle 7 day 1. Samples were obtained from an open-label, multicenter, first-in-human phase I dose-escalation trial of ivuxolimab. Adults with locally advanced or metastatic melanoma, renal cell, hepatocellular, or head and neck squamous cell carcinoma were enrolled in the trial. Before TCR sequencing, CD4+ and CD8+ T cells were separately sorted from peripheral blood.

The CDR3, from cysteine to phenylalanine, totals 17 residues. Only the CDR3 portion is preserved as DNA: 51 bases, with reading frame beginning at the first base. V has 1 base trimmed and J has 3 bases trimmed; junction bases matching no gene number 7. CDR1 and CDR2 were assigned from the germline V gene as MDHEN and SYDVKM. This TCR derives from an adult with an advanced solid tumor such as melanoma, head and neck, liver or kidney cancer. The V gene is TRBV28 and the J gene is TRBJ1-5, and 9 bases in between align with TRBD1. Material: CD4+ or CD8+ T cells sorted from blood, obtained in a trial of the OX40 agonist ivuxolimab. The CDR3 region: CASSLYGTGTFNQPQHF. The DNA sequence is TGTGCCAGCAGTTTATATGGGACAGGGACATTCAATCAGCCCCAGCATTTT.